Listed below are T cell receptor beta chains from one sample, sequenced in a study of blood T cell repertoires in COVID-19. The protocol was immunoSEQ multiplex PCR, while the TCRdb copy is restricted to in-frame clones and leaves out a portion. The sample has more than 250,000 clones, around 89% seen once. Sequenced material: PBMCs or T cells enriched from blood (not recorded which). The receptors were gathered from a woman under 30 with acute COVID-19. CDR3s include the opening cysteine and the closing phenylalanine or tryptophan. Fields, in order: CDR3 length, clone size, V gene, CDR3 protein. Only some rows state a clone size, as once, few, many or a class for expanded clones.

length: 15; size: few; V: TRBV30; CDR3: CAWSEGQGSGETQYF
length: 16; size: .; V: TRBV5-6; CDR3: CASSHPTASNTGELFF
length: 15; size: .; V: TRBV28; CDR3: CASSLYGQGKDEQYF
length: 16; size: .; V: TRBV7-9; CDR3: CASSLSYLSSYNEQFF
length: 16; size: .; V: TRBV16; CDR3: CASSVLGLVYNSPLHF
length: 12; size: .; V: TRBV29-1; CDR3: CSARQDSYEQYF
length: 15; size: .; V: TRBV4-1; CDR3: CASSRFGQGTNEQFF
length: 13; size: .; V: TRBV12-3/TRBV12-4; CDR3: CASSLRGTYEQYF
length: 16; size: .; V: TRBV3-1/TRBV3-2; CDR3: CASSLWTSGRGNEQFF
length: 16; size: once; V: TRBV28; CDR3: CASSLLQGWSKNIQYF